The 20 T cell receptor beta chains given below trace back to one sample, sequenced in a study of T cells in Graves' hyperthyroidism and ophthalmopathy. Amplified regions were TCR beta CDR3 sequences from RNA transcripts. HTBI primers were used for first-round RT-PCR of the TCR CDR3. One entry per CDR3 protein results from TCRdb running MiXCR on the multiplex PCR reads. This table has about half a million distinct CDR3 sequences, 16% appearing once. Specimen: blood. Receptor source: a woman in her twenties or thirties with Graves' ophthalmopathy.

The CDR3 DNA reads as TGTGCCAGCAGTCCAGGTCTAGCGGGAACGAACACCGGGGAGCTGTTTTTT. As protein: CASSPGLAGTNTGELFF. V and J are TRBV6-1 and TRBJ2-2, with 9 positions matching TRBD2. Unmatched junction bases numbered 7, after V lost 5 bases and J lost 0 bases. Looked up from germline, CDR1 is MNHNS and CDR2 is SASEGT. The CDR3 spans 17 residues.

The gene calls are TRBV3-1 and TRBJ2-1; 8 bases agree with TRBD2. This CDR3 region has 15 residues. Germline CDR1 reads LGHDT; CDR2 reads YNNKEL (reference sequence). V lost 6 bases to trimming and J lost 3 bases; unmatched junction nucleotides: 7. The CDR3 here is CASRRTSGGYNEQFF. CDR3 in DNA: TGTGCCAGCAGACGTACTAGCGGAGGCTACAATGAGCAGTTCTTC.

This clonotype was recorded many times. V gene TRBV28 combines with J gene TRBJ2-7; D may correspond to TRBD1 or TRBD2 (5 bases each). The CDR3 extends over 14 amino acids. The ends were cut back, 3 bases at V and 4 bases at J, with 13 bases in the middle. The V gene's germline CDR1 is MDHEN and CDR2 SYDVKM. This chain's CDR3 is CASSLRGDPYEQYF. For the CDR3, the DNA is TGTGCCAGCAGTTTGAGGGGAGACCCTTACGAGCAGTACTTC.

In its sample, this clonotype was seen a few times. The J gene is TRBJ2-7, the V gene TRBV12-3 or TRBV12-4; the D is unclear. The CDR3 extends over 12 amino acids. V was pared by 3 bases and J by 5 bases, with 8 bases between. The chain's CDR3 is CASSFIRDEQYF. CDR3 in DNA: TGTGCCAGCAGTTTCATCCGTGACGAGCAGTACTTC.

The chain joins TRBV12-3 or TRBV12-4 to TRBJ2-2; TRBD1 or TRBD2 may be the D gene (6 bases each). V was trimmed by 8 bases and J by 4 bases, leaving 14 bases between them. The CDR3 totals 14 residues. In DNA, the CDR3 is TGTGCCAGCGCCCCTGGGGGGCCCACCGGGGAGCTGTTTTTT. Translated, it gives CASAPGGPTGELFF.

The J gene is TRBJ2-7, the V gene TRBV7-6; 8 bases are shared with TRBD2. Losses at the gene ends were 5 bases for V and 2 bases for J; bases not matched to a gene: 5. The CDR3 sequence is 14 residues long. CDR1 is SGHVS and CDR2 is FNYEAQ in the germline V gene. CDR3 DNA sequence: TGTGCCAGCAGCCCCCTTAGCGGGACCTACGAGCAGTACTTC. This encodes CASSPLSGTYEQYF. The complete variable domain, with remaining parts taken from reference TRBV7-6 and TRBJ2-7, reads GAGVSQSPRYKVTKRGQDVALRCDPISGHVSLYWYRQALGQGPEFLTYFNYEAQQDKSGLPNDRFSAERPEGSISTLTIQRTEQRDSAMYRCASSPLSGTYEQYFGPGTRLTVT.

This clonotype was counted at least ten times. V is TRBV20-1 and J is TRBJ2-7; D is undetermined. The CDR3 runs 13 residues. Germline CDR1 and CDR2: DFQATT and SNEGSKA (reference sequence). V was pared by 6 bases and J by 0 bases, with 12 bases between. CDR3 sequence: CSAVPPSSYEQYF. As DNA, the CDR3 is TGCAGTGCCGTGCCCCCCAGCTCCTACGAGCAGTACTTC.

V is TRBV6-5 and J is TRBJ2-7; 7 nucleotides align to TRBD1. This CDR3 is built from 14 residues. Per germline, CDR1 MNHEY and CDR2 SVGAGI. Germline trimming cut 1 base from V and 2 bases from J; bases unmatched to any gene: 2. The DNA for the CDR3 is TGTGCCAGCAGTTACTACAGGGGACCCTACGAGCAGTACTTC. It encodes CASSYYRGPYEQYF.

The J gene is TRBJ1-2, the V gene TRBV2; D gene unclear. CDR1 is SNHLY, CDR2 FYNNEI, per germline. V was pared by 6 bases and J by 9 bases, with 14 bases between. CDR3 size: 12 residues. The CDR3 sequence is CASRRQDDCYTF. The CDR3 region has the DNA TGTGCCAGCAGGCGGCAGGATGACTGCTACACCTTC.

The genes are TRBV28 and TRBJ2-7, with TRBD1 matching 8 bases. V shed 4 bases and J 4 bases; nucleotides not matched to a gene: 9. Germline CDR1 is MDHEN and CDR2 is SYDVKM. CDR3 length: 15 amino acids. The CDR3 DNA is TGTGCCAGCAGTTGGGATACAGGGGGATCGTACGAGCAGTACTTC. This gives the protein CASSWDTGGSYEQYF.

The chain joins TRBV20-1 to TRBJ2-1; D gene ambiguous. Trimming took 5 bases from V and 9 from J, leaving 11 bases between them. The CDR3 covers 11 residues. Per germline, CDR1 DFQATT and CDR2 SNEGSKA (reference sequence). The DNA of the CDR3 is TGCAGTGCTGGGCTAGTGGTTGAGCAGTTCTTC. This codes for CSAGLVVEQFF.

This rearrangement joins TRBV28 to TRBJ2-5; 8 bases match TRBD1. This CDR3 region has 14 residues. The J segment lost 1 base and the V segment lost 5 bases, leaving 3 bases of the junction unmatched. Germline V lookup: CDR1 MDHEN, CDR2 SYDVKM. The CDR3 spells CASSIDRGQETQYF. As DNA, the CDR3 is TGTGCCAGCAGTATCGACAGGGGCCAAGAGACCCAGTACTTC.

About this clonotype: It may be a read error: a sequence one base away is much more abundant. This chain's CDR3 is CTSSEYRGPQETQYF. The CDR3 region has the DNA TGTACCAGCAGTGAATACCGGGGCCCACAAGAGACCCAGTACTTC. This chain connects TRBV6-1 to TRBJ2-5; tentatively, D is TRBD1 or TRBD2 (5 bases each). The CDR3 is 15 residues long. Germline lookup yields CDR1 MNHNS and CDR2 SASEGT.

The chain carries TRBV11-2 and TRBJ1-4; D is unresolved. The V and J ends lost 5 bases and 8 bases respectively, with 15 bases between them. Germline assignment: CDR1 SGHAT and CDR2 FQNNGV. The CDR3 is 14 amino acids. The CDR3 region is CASSPHSYQEKLFF. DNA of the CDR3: TGTGCCAGCAGCCCCCATTCATATCAGGAAAAACTGTTTTTT.

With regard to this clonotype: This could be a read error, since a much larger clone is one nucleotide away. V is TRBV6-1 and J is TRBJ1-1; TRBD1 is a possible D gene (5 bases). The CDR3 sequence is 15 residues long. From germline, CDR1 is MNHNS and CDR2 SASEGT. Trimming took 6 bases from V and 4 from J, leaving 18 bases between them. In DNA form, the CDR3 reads TGTGCCAGCAGCCTCTCTGGGACGGGTACCACTGAAGCTTTCTTT. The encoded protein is CASSLSGTGTTEAFF.

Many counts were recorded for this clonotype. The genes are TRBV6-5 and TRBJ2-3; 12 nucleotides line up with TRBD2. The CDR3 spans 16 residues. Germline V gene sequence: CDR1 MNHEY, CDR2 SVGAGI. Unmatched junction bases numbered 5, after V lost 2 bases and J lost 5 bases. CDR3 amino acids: CASSYILAGGGDTQYF. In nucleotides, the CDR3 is TGTGCCAGCAGTTACATACTAGCGGGAGGAGGAGATACGCAGTATTTT.

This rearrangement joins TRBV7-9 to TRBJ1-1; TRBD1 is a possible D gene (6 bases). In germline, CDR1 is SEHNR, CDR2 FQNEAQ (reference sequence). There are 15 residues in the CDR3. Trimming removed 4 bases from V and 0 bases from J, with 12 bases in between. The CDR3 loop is CASSWRGALNTEAFF. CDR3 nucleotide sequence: TGTGCCAGCAGCTGGCGGGGGGCGTTGAACACTGAAGCTTTCTTT.

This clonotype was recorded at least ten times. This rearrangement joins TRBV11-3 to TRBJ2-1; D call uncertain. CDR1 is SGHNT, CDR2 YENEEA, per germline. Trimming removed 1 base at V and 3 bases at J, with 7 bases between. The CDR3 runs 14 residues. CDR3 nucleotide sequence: TGTGCCAGCAGCTTAGCTTGGGGCTACAATGAGCAGTTCTTC. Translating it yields CASSLAWGYNEQFF.

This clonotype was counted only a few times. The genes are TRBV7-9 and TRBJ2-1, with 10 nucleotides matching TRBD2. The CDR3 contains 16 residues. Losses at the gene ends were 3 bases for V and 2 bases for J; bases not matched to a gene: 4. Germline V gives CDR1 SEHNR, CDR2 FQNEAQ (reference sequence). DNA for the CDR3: TGTGCCAGCAGCTTTCCGAGCGGGAGGGCCTACAATGAGCAGTTCTTC. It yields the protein CASSFPSGRAYNEQFF.

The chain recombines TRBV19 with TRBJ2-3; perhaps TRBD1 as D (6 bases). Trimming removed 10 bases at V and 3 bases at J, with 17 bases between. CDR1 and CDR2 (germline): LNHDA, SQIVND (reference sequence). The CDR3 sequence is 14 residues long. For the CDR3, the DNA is TGTGCCACCCAGGACAGACGGAGAACAGATACGCAGTATTTT. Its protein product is CATQDRRRTDTQYF.